The 31 T cell receptor beta chains below were found in one sample sequenced in a study of blood T cell repertoires in COVID-19. Generated by immunoSEQ multiplex PCR, the TCRdb table keeps only in-frame clones and is missing some. The table shows approximately 450,000 clones, with 85% to 90% occurring only once. Specimen: PBMCs or T cells enriched from blood (not recorded which). These TCRs come from a man aged 25-45 years who had recovered from COVID-19.

This sequence joins TRBV7-9 and TRBJ2-3; D uncertain. The V gene's germline CDR1 is SEHNR and CDR2 FQNEAQ (reference sequence). There are 14 residues in the CDR3. V dropped 1 base and J dropped 0 bases, with 5 bases sitting between them. The CDR3 bases are TGTGCCAGCAGCTTAGGAGTTAGCACAGATACGCAGTATTTT. Its protein is CASSLGVSTDTQYF.

The V gene is TRBV12-5, the J gene TRBJ2-3; a weak D match, TRBD1 (6 bases). V was trimmed by 1 base and J by 4 bases, leaving 9 bases between them. The length of the CDR3 is 14 residues. Germline V gives CDR1 LGHNT, CDR2 FRNRAP. CDR3 sequence: CASGLGQVADTQYF. The CDR3 nucleotides are TGTGCTAGTGGTTTGGGACAGGTTGCAGATACGCAGTATTTT.

The chain combines TRBV9 with TRBJ1-2; unclear D gene. The CDR3 spans 14 residues. V was cut by 0 bases and J by 8 bases, with 14 bases left in between. Germline-derived CDR1 and CDR2 are SGDLS and YYNGEE. CDR3 nucleotides: TGTGCCAGCAGCGTAGCTCGAGGGCCGCAAGGCTACACCTTC. Residues: CASSVARGPQGYTF.

The V and J genes are TRBV28 and TRBJ2-7; 8 bases fit TRBD1. Germline V gene sequence: CDR1 MDHEN, CDR2 SYDVKM. The CDR3 covers 14 residues. With V trimmed by 6 bases and J by 0 bases, 4 bases remained unmatched. CDR3 loop: CASSMTGASYEQYF. CDR3 nucleotide sequence: TGTGCCAGCAGCATGACAGGGGCCTCCTACGAGCAGTACTTC.

V gene TRBV4-1 combines with J gene TRBJ1-2; D might be TRBD1 (6 bases). The V gene lost 4 bases and the J gene lost 4 bases, with 13 bases spanning the gap. The CDR3 runs to 14 residues. CDR1 is MGHRA and CDR2 is YSYEKL in the germline V gene. The CDR3 DNA sequence: TGCGCCAGCAGCCCACACCGGGACACCTATGGCTACACCTTC. The encoded protein is CASSPHRDTYGYTF.

This clone was seen a single time. The rearrangement links TRBV6-1 to TRBJ1-1; D remains ambiguous. This CDR3 is 14 amino acids long. Trimming stripped 3 bases from V and 1 base from J, with 9 bases between. The germline gives CDR1 MNHNS, CDR2 SASEGT. CDR3 sequence: CASSERGKNTEAFF. CDR3 nucleotide sequence: TGTGCCAGCAGTGAGCGGGGTAAGAACACTGAAGCTTTCTTT.

The CDR3: CASRPSGHPMRTF. The CDR3 DNA reads as TGTGCCAGCAGACCCTCGGGTCATCCGATGAGGACCTTC. This chain links TRBV12-3 or TRBV12-4 with TRBJ1-2; D remains ambiguous. This CDR3 has 13 amino acids. V was trimmed by 6 bases and J by 14 bases, leaving 22 bases between them.

V and J are TRBV9 and TRBJ2-1; TRBD2 matches 7 bases. In germline, CDR1 is SGDLS, CDR2 YYNGEE. There are 13 residues in the CDR3. Unmatched junction bases numbered 3, after V lost 3 bases and J lost 6 bases. DNA for the CDR3: TGTGCCAGCAGCGACGGGACTACCAATGAGCAGTTCTTC. Amino acid sequence: CASSDGTTNEQFF.

The chain is built from TRBV3-1 (or the pseudogene TRBV3-2) and TRBJ2-4; the D gene is possibly TRBD2 (5 bases). CDR3 length equals 15 residues. Germline CDR1 LGHDT, CDR2 YNNKEL (reference sequence). The germline V and J ends were trimmed by 0 bases and 9 bases, with 15 bases remaining between them. The CDR3 loop is CASSQDGGVWSIQYF. The CDR3 DNA follows: TGTGCCAGCAGCCAAGATGGAGGAGTCTGGAGCATTCAGTACTTC.

The V call is TRBV7-9, the J call TRBJ1-1; D not resolved. Between the trimmed V and J ends, which lost 8 bases and 4 bases, there was a span of 20 bases. This CDR3 region has 15 residues. The germline CDR1 and CDR2 sequences are SEHNR and FQNEAQ (reference sequence). The CDR3 sequence is CASSGETDYGTEAFF. CDR3 bases: TGTGCCAGCTCAGGCGAGACGGATTACGGCACTGAAGCTTTCTTT.

The V gene is TRBV7-2, the J gene TRBJ1-4, with D unresolved. The CDR3 loop spans 14 amino acids. The germline gives CDR1 SGHTA, CDR2 FQGNSA. Trimming shortened V by 6 bases and J by 0 bases, and 8 bases separated the two germline ends. The CDR3 loop reads CASRPGTTNEKLFF. The CDR3 region has the DNA TGTGCCAGCAGACCCGGTACAACTAATGAAAAACTGTTTTTT.

The rearrangement uses TRBV10-3 and TRBJ2-2; weak D call: TRBD1 (6 bases). CDR1 and CDR2 (germline): ENHRY, SYGVKD. The CDR3 runs 12 residues. V was pared by 7 bases and J by 5 bases, with 8 bases between. The DNA of the CDR3 is TGTGCCATCAATACAGGGACCGGGGAGCTGTTTTTT. Its protein product is CAINTGTGELFF.

This chain connects TRBV18 to TRBJ2-1; D is unclear. Germline V lookup: CDR1 KGHSH, CDR2 LQKENI. Trimming stripped 0 bases from V and 8 bases from J, with 11 bases between. The CDR3 spans 14 residues. The CDR3 DNA sequence: TGTGCCAGCTCACCACCCCAACCATCGGATGAGCAGTTCTTC. Residues: CASSPPQPSDEQFF.

J is TRBJ2-5 and V is TRBV6-4; 7 bases are a match to TRBD2. The J segment lost 5 bases and the V segment lost 8 bases, leaving 17 bases of the junction unmatched. The CDR3 runs 16 residues. CDR1 is MRHNA, CDR2 SNTAGT, per germline. The CDR3 loop is CASGHPPGGPGETQYF. The CDR3 bases are TGTGCCAGCGGTCATCCTCCGGGAGGTCCGGGGGAGACCCAGTACTTC.

This chain joins TRBV3-1 (or the pseudogene TRBV3-2) and TRBJ2-7; D not certain. Trimming stripped 2 bases from V and 1 base from J, with 9 bases between. The germline CDR1 and CDR2 sequences are LGHDT and YNNKEL (reference sequence). CDR3 length: 14 residues. CDR3 loop: CASSQTGLSYEQYF. CDR3 nucleotide sequence: TGTGCCAGCAGCCAAACCGGGTTGTCCTACGAGCAGTACTTC.

V usage is TRBV21-1 and J usage is TRBJ1-5; the table's D call of TRBD1 was not tested on the DNA. TRBV21-1 is annotated as a pseudogene. The CDR3 is 16 residues long. CDR3 nucleotides: TGTGCCAGCAGCAAACTCGGACAGTTGGACAATCAGCCCCAGCATTTT. Its protein is CASSKLGQLDNQPQHF.

The table lists this clone with a few counts. The chain employs TRBV7-6 and TRBJ1-6; D not resolved. The germline CDR1 and CDR2 sequences are SGHVS and FNYEAQ. Between the trimmed V and J ends, which lost 2 bases and 9 bases, there was a span of 14 bases. The CDR3 consists of 15 residues. CDR3 DNA: TGTGCCAGCAGCTTATCTGGCCCCCCTGGTTCACCCCTCCACTTT. Translation gives CASSLSGPPGSPLHF.

The V gene is TRBV27, the J gene TRBJ1-2; the D is unclear. CDR3 size: 14 residues. Germline loops: CDR1 MNHEY, CDR2 SMNVEV (reference sequence). V was cut by 2 bases and J by 0 bases, with 7 bases left in between. The CDR3 is CASSLRPANYGYTF. The CDR3 bases are TGTGCCAGCAGTTTACGTCCAGCTAACTATGGCTACACCTTC.

The rearrangement joins TRBV6-4 to TRBJ2-3; 9 positions match TRBD2. CDR1 MRHNA and CDR2 SNTAGT come from the germline V gene. The CDR3 consists of 13 residues. V was pared by 6 bases and J by 5 bases, with 3 bases of the junction left unmatched. DNA of the CDR3: TGTGCCAGCAGAGCGGGAGGTGGAGATACGCAGTATTTT. Protein: CASRAGGGDTQYF.

The chain links TRBV7-9 to TRBJ2-7; the match to TRBD2 covers 9 bases. The germline V gene encodes CDR1 SEHNR and CDR2 FQNEAQ (reference sequence). The CDR3 runs 16 residues. Trimming removed 5 bases from V and 8 bases from J; junction bases left unmatched: 16. CDR3 protein: CASSPRLAEATAQQYF. CDR3 nucleotide sequence: TGTGCCAGCAGCCCTCGACTAGCGGAGGCTACGGCGCAGCAGTACTTC.

V gene TRBV18 combines with J gene TRBJ1-4, with 10 bases fitting TRBD1. The CDR3 sequence is 18 residues long. The V gene's germline CDR1 is KGHSH and CDR2 LQKENI. The V and J ends lost 2 bases and 5 bases, in that order; junction bases with no gene match: 11. The CDR3 bases are TGTGCCAGCTCACCATATGGGACAGGGGATCCCATAAATGAAAAACTGTTTTTT. Its translation is CASSPYGTGDPINEKLFF.

V is TRBV7-8 and J is TRBJ2-3; TRBD2 matches 9 bases. V lost 1 base, J lost 1 base, and 3 bases stayed unmatched. This CDR3 comprises 16 residues. The germline V gene encodes CDR1 SGHVS and CDR2 FQNEAQ. CDR3 in amino acids: CASSLGASGGTDTQYF. In nucleotides, the CDR3 is TGTGCCAGCAGCTTAGGGGCTAGCGGGGGCACAGATACGCAGTATTTT.

A remark on this clone: In the same sample, other DNA sequences code for this CDR3. The gene calls are TRBV5-4 and TRBJ2-1; TRBD2 matches at 7 bases. Germline CDR1 reads SGHNT; CDR2 reads YYREEE (reference sequence). This CDR3 is built from 15 residues. Germline trimming cut 0 bases from V and 2 bases from J; bases unmatched to any gene: 2. CDR3 sequence: CASSLGGTTYNEQFF. In DNA, the CDR3 is TGTGCCAGCAGCTTGGGAGGGACTACCTACAATGAGCAGTTCTTC.

The chain recombines TRBV6-5 with TRBJ1-1; possible D gene TRBD1, 6 bases. V lost 2 bases and J lost 5, with 15 bases in between. The CDR3 sequence is 15 residues long. The germline V gene encodes CDR1 MNHEY and CDR2 SVGAGI. CDR3 nucleotide sequence: TGTGCCAGCAGTTACGGGGGGGCTGGTGGTACTGAAGCTTTCTTT. Protein product: CASSYGGAGGTEAFF.

This rearrangement joins TRBV19 to TRBJ1-5; 8 nucleotides agree with TRBD1. This CDR3 is built from 15 residues. Per the germline V gene, CDR1 is LNHDA and CDR2 is SQIVND (reference sequence). The ends lost 1 base at V and 4 bases at J; junction bases unmatched: 3. CDR3 residues: CASSIGGQENQPQHF. As DNA, the CDR3 is TGTGCCAGTAGTATAGGGGGACAGGAAAATCAGCCCCAGCATTTT. The whole variable domain, filled in from reference TRBV19 and TRBJ1-5, reads DGGITQSPKYLFRKEGQNVTLSCEQNLNHDAMYWYRQDPGQGLRLIYYSQIVNDFQKGDIAEGYSVSREKKESFPLTVTSAQKNPTAFYLCASSIGGQENQPQHFGDGTRLSIL.

This chain joins TRBV28 and TRBJ2-3; 12 bases align to TRBD2. CDR3 length: 16 amino acids. V dropped 5 bases and J dropped 0; count of bases not matched to a gene: 3. The V gene's germline CDR1 is MDHEN and CDR2 SYDVKM. CDR3 in amino acids: CASSIGTSGSTDTQYF. The CDR3 DNA follows: TGTGCCAGCAGTATCGGGACTAGCGGGAGCACAGATACGCAGTATTTT.

The V gene is TRBV27, the J gene TRBJ2-2; a possible D gene is TRBD2 (6 bases). CDR1 MNHEY and CDR2 SMNVEV come from the germline V gene (reference sequence). Trimming shortened V by 2 bases and J by 3 bases, and 13 bases separated the two germline ends. This CDR3 contains 16 residues. Here the CDR3 DNA reads TGTGCCAGCAGTTTAGTTGGACTACTGGACACCGGGGAGCTGTTTTTT. It translates to CASSLVGLLDTGELFF.

The chain has TRBV10-3 and TRBJ1-1; D perhaps matches TRBD1 (5 bases). This CDR3 is 15 amino acids long. Per germline, CDR1 ENHRY and CDR2 SYGVKD. The V and J ends lost 7 bases and 4 bases respectively, with 19 bases between them. The CDR3 sequence: CAITVTGIGATEAFF. The CDR3 DNA reads TGTGCCATCACAGTAACTGGGATAGGGGCCACTGAAGCTTTCTTT.

This sequence joins TRBV24-1 and TRBJ1-5; a possible D gene is TRBD1 (5 bases). This CDR3 comprises 14 residues. Between the trimmed V and J ends, which lost 4 bases and 1 base, there was a span of 7 bases. In germline, CDR1 is KGHDR, CDR2 SFDVKD. Here the CDR3 DNA reads TGTGCCACCAGTGAAAGACAGAGCAATCAGCCCCAGCATTTT. Translated, it gives CATSERQSNQPQHF.

This chain connects TRBV28 to TRBJ2-5, with D perhaps matching TRBD2 (5 bases). The ends were cut back, 4 bases at V and 4 bases at J, with 16 bases in the middle. The germline V gene encodes CDR1 MDHEN and CDR2 SYDVKM. This CDR3 has 15 residues. DNA for the CDR3: TGTGCCAGCAGTTCGACCATTGTGCTAGCAGAGACCCAGTACTTC. Amino acid sequence: CASSSTIVLAETQYF.

The chain combines TRBV7-9 with TRBJ2-7, with TRBD2 matching over 7 bases. The CDR3 spans 14 residues. Germline V gene data show CDR1 as SEHNR and CDR2 as FQNEAQ (reference sequence). The V and J ends lost 4 bases and 4 bases, in that order; junction bases with no gene match: 7. The CDR3 coding sequence is TGTGCCAGCAGCTCACCGGGACTAATGTACGAGCAGTACTTC. This encodes CASSSPGLMYEQYF. The full variable domain, completed using reference TRBV7-9 and TRBJ2-7, is DTGVSQNPRHKITKRGQNVTFRCDPISEHNRLYWYRQTLGQGPEFLTYFQNEAQLEKSRLLSDRFSAERPKGSFSTLEIQRTEQGDSAMYLCASSSPGLMYEQYFGPGTRLTVT.